Listed here are 9 T cell receptor beta chains from one sample, sequenced in a study of blood T cells in healthy people across ages. The second PCR ran about 7 to 12 cycles with a sample-barcoded 5' primer and J-beta primers. TCRdb reanalysed the 5' RACE reads using MiXCR and keeps one entry per CDR3 protein. The repertoire includes 980,000 or so distinct CDR3 sequences, about 44% of them detected once, and around an eighth sits in the top ten. Specimen: blood. The receptors here all came from a man aged 25-40 years in good health.

On this clonotype: The junction and the germline gene differ at one end; a read error may be behind it. The CDR3 coding sequence is TGTGCCAACAGCCTCCGGACTAGCCGCGGAGACCAGTACTTC. Its protein is CANSLRTSRGDQYF. The rearrangement uses TRBV7-2 and TRBJ2-5; 8 nucleotides agree with TRBD2. This CDR3 has 14 amino acids. Germline CDR1 is SGHTA and CDR2 is FQGNSA.

In its sample, this clonotype was seen a few times. The rearrangement joins TRBV12-3 or TRBV12-4 to TRBJ2-1, with D unresolved. V shed 3 bases and J shed 6 bases, with 12 bases lying between them. This CDR3 contains 14 residues. The CDR3 spells CASSLMGRANEQFF. In nucleotides, the CDR3 is TGTGCCAGCAGTTTGATGGGAAGGGCCAATGAGCAGTTCTTC.

The chain uses TRBV5-6 and TRBJ2-7; possibly TRBD2 for D (5 bases). The length of the CDR3 is 14 residues. Germline CDR1 reads SGHDT; CDR2 reads YYEEEE. V was shortened by 9 bases and J by 0 bases, with 16 bases between the two germline ends. The CDR3, as DNA: TGTGCCAACTCGCCCCGGGGATCCTCCTACGAGCAGTACTTC. This gives the protein CANSPRGSSYEQYF.

About this clonotype itself: One end of the junction fails to match germline, which may point to a read error. V and J are TRBV12-3 or TRBV12-4 and TRBJ2-1; D not certain. The CDR3 contains 15 residues. For the CDR3, the DNA is TGTGCCAGCAGTTTACGCCCTAGAACCTACAACGAGCAGTTCTTC. This codes for CASSLRPRTYNEQFF.

This clonotype was observed a handful of times. The chain joins TRBV7-9 to TRBJ1-2, with 7 bases fitting TRBD1. CDR3 size: 13 residues. Germline CDR1 and CDR2: SEHNR and FQNEAQ (reference sequence). The V and J ends lost 2 bases and 6 bases, in that order; junction bases with no gene match: 3. The CDR3 DNA reads TGTGCCAGCAGCTTAACAGGGGACCATGGCTACACCTTC. Translating it yields CASSLTGDHGYTF.

This clonotype was recorded only once. The chain combines TRBV7-6 with TRBJ2-5, with D perhaps TRBD1 or TRBD2 (5 bases each). The J call is uncertain, as TRBJ2-7 better fits the DNA end. The germline V gene has CDR1 SGHVS and CDR2 FNYEAQ. CDR3 length: 14 residues. The CDR3 loop reads CASSVDPGAHEQYF. The CDR3 DNA reads as TGTGCCAGCAGCGTAGACCCCGGGGCCCACGAGCAGTACTTC.

The J gene is TRBJ2-7, the V gene TRBV9; the D is unclear. Germline lookup yields CDR1 SGDLS and CDR2 YYNGEE. V lost 0 bases to trimming and J lost 2 bases, with 9 bases between them. The CDR3 contains 14 residues. Written as DNA, the CDR3 is TGTGCCAGCAGCGTAGATGCTGGCACCTACGAGCAGTACTTC. Residues: CASSVDAGTYEQYF.

This sequence joins TRBV21-1 and TRBJ1-5; no DNA check was done on the table's D call, TRBD1. TRBV21-1 is flagged as a pseudogene. The length of the CDR3 is 17 residues. The CDR3 nucleotides read TGTGCCAGCAGCAAACCGGGACAGGGGGCAGGCAATCAGCCCCAGCATTTT. It yields the protein CASSKPGQGAGNQPQHF.

This clonotype showed up just a few times. The CDR3 protein is CASGPQGYGYTF. The CDR3 DNA follows: TGTGCTAGTGGTCCACAGGGCTATGGCTACACCTTC. The gene calls are TRBV12-5 and TRBJ1-2; D is possibly TRBD1 (6 bases). This CDR3 region has 12 residues. V dropped 5 bases and J dropped 4 bases, with 8 bases sitting between them. The V gene's germline CDR1 is LGHNT and CDR2 FRNRAP.